A selection of T cell receptor beta chains follows, all from one sample in a study of PD-1 blockade in classical Hodgkin lymphoma. The repertoire was sequenced with immunoSEQ multiplex PCR; TCRdb's copy has only in-frame clones and lacks some. In the table there are 120,000 to 150,000 clones, around 73% of which are singletons. This specimen was peripheral blood mononuclear cells (PBMCs), taken before the second cycle of nivolumab. These receptors were collected from a human donor with classical Hodgkin lymphoma. CDR3s include the opening cysteine and the closing phenylalanine or tryptophan. D genes are given only for firm matches. Some rows have no size entry. The others give once, few or many, or a class for an expanded clone.

v_gene,abundance,j_gene,d_gene,CDR3aa,CDR3nt
TRBV7-8,-,TRBJ2-7,-,CASSSYRVRSYEQYF,TGTGCCAGCAGCTCATACAGGGTCCGATCCTACGAGCAGTACTTC
TRBV28,-,TRBJ1-1,-,CASSLEGVGNTEAFF,TGTGCCAGCAGTTTAGAAGGTGTGGGGAACACTGAAGCTTTCTTT
TRBV19,-,TRBJ1-4,TRBD1,CASSPGDRVGEKLFF,TGTGCCAGTAGCCCCGGTGACAGGGTAGGGGAAAAACTGTTTTTT
TRBV27,once,TRBJ2-2,TRBD2,CASSTLTSGGVFYGTGELFF,TGTGCCAGCAGTACTCTTACTAGCGGGGGCGTATTTTATGGCACCGGGGAGCTGTTTTTT
TRBV10-3,-,TRBJ2-7,TRBD2,CAIGVAGGGEQYF,TGTGCCATCGGCGTAGCGGGAGGGGGTGAGCAGTACTTC
TRBV7-8,-,TRBJ2-3,-,CASSLGADTQYF,TGTGCCAGCAGCTTAGGAGCCGATACGCAGTATTTT
TRBV11-2,few,TRBJ2-1,TRBD2,CASSKGLAGEGYRNEQFF,TGTGCCAGCAGCAAGGGACTAGCGGGAGAGGGGTATCGCAATGAGCAGTTCTTC
TRBV10-3,-,TRBJ2-7,-,CAISEGQGPYEQYF,TGTGCCATCAGTGAGGGGCAGGGGCCCTACGAGCAGTACTTC
TRBV19,-,TRBJ1-1,-,CASSLRGGNTEAFF,TGTGCCAGTAGCCTGCGGGGCGGGAACACTGAAGCTTTCTTT
TRBV7-2,-,TRBJ2-1,-,CASSCLPVLTYNEQFF,TGTGCCAGCAGCTGCTTACCTGTTCTAACCTACAATGAGCAGTTCTTC
TRBV4-1,-,TRBJ2-3,-,CASSPLVGRLVTDTQYF,TGCGCCAGCAGCCCCCTGGTAGGCCGTTTAGTCACAGATACGCAGTATTTT
TRBV5-4,-,TRBJ1-2,-,CASSLGQGNYGYTF,TGTGCCAGCAGCTTGGGGCAGGGGAACTATGGCTACACCTTC
TRBV27,once,TRBJ2-7,TRBD2,CASSLSGRSPSEQYF,TGTGCCAGCAGTTTGAGCGGGAGGTCTCCTAGTGAGCAGTACTTC
TRBV5-1,few,TRBJ2-2,-,CASSRVRGDTGELFF,TGCGCCAGCAGTAGGGTCAGGGGAGACACCGGGGAGCTGTTTTTT
TRBV6-6,many,TRBJ2-3,-,CASSYSDRPDTQYF,TGTGCCAGCAGTTACTCGGACCGTCCGGATACGCAGTATTTT
TRBV7-9,-,TRBJ1-2,-,CASSLRITGPSNYGYTF,TGTGCCAGCAGCTTAAGGATTACAGGCCCTTCTAACTATGGCTACACCTTC
TRBV5-6,-,TRBJ1-3,-,CASSPGGWTSSGNTIYF,TGTGCCAGCAGCCCGGGGGGTTGGACCTCCTCTGGAAACACCATATATTTT
TRBV18,-,TRBJ2-4,TRBD1,CASSPTSSGTGDNIQYF,TGTGCCAGCTCACCAACATCCTCCGGGACAGGGGATAACATTCAGTACTTC
TRBV19,-,TRBJ1-4,-,CASSIRRGLNEKLFF,TGTGCCAGTAGTATACGACGGGGTCTGAATGAAAAACTGTTTTTT
TRBV19,-,TRBJ1-2,TRBD1,CASSIAAGGYGYTF,TGTGCCAGTAGTATCGCTGCAGGGGGCTATGGCTACACCTTC
TRBV7-9,-,TRBJ2-7,TRBD2,CASSLSHGKRERYF,TGTGCCAGCAGCTTAAGTCACGGGAAGCGGGAGAGGTACTTC
TRBV6-5,-,TRBJ2-1,-,CASSYLSPGQQNEQFF,TGTGCCAGCAGTTATCTCTCGCCGGGCCAGCAAAATGAGCAGTTCTTC
TRBV6-5,-,TRBJ2-7,-,CASSYPGREQYF,TGTGCCAGCAGTTACCCCGGGCGCGAGCAGTACTTC
TRBV4-3,-,TRBJ2-7,TRBD1,CASSRDRVELGSYEQYF,TGCGCCAGCAGTCGGGACAGGGTAGAGTTGGGCTCCTACGAGCAGTACTTC
TRBV28,-,TRBJ2-7,-,CASSPRGGSSSYEQYF,TGTGCCAGCAGTCCCCGGGGAGGTTCTAGCTCCTACGAGCAGTACTTC
TRBV2,once,TRBJ2-4,TRBD2,CASSEYLAGGPSTKNIQYF,TGTGCCAGCAGTGAATATTTAGCGGGGGGGCCATCAACCAAAAACATTCAGTACTTC
TRBV27,-,TRBJ2-2,-,CASSLVRNTGELFF,TGTGCCAGCAGCCTCGTCCGAAACACCGGGGAGCTGTTTTTT
TRBV9,-,TRBJ2-1,-,CASSVERASYNEQFF,TGTGCCAGCAGCGTAGAACGGGCCAGTTACAATGAGCAGTTCTTC
TRBV7-2,-,TRBJ2-2,-,CASSLGFRDAGELFF,TGTGCCAGCAGTCTAGGGTTTAGGGATGCCGGGGAGCTGTTTTTT
TRBV9,-,TRBJ1-5,-,CASSARAGLSPQHF,TGTGCCAGCAGCGCGCGTGCCGGGCTCTCGCCCCAGCATTTT
TRBV30,-,TRBJ2-3,TRBD2,CAWSERGADTQYF,TGTGCCTGGAGTGAGCGGGGCGCGGATACGCAGTATTTT
TRBV5-1,once,TRBJ1-1,TRBD1,CASSRDRGWYMNTEAFF,TGCGCCAGCAGCCGAGACAGGGGATGGTACATGAACACTGAAGCTTTCTTT
TRBV14,once,TRBJ2-1,-,CASSQTDNEQFF,TGTGCCAGCAGCCAAACGGATAATGAGCAGTTCTTC
TRBV15,-,TRBJ2-5,-,CATSPRPGVRQETQYF,TGTGCCACCAGCCCCCGCCCCGGGGTACGACAAGAGACCCAGTACTTC
TRBV5-5,-,TRBJ1-5,-,CASSLWGSANNQPQHF,TGTGCCAGCAGCTTGTGGGGGTCCGCCAACAATCAGCCCCAGCATTTT
TRBV12-5,few,TRBJ1-5,-,CASGPEFGNQPQHF,TGTGCTAGTGGTCCTGAATTCGGGAATCAGCCCCAGCATTTT
TRBV7-8,-,TRBJ2-7,-,CASSLPGTVSYEQYF,TGTGCCAGCAGCTTACCCGGGACGGTCTCCTACGAGCAGTACTTC
TRBV6-5,-,TRBJ1-1,-,CASSYYRDATEAFF,TGTGCCAGCAGTTACTACCGGGACGCCACTGAAGCTTTCTTT
TRBV10-3,-,TRBJ2-1,TRBD2,CAISETRSGGVLNEQFF,TGTGCCATCAGTGAAACAAGGTCGGGGGGAGTACTCAATGAGCAGTTCTTC
TRBV5-4,once,TRBJ2-7,-,CASSPVSRERSHEQYF,TGTGCCAGCAGCCCGGTTTCGAGGGAAAGAAGCCACGAGCAGTACTTC
TRBV7-9,-,TRBJ2-1,TRBD1,CASSPDRGPDRGYNEQFF,TGTGCCAGCAGCCCAGACAGGGGTCCAGATCGTGGATACAATGAGCAGTTCTTC
TRBV5-4,-,TRBJ1-2,TRBD1,CASSLPGQGPNYGYTF,TGTGCCAGCAGCCTACCCGGACAGGGGCCTAACTATGGCTACACCTTC
TRBV18,-,TRBJ1-3,TRBD1,CASSPSGTGDSGNTIYF,TGTGCCAGCTCACCCTCCGGGACAGGGGACTCTGGAAACACCATATATTTT
TRBV2,-,TRBJ2-1,TRBD2,CASSPLRGTYNEQFF,TGTGCCAGCAGTCCCCTGCGGGGGACCTACAATGAGCAGTTCTTC
TRBV6-5,-,TRBJ2-1,TRBD1,CASKDRDHEQFF,TGTGCCAGTAAGGACAGGGATCATGAGCAGTTCTTC
TRBV2,-,TRBJ2-1,-,CASSGEVYNEQFF,TGTGCCAGCAGTGGGGAGGTTTACAATGAGCAGTTCTTC
TRBV7-2,-,TRBJ1-1,-,CASSRWTENTEAFF,TGTGCCAGCAGCCGATGGACAGAGAACACTGAAGCTTTCTTT
TRBV5-4,-,TRBJ2-2,TRBD1,CASSYDRVTANTGELFF,TGTGCCAGCAGTTACGACAGGGTGACAGCGAACACCGGGGAGCTGTTTTTT
TRBV5-5,-,TRBJ2-7,-,CASSLAYEQYF,TGTGCCAGCAGCTTGGCGTACGAGCAGTACTTC
TRBV7-2,-,TRBJ2-3,TRBD2,CASSLASSTSGRATDTQYF,TGTGCCAGCAGCTTAGCGTCCTCTACTAGCGGGAGGGCGACAGATACGCAGTATTTT
TRBV10-3,-,TRBJ1-4,TRBD1,CATMDGQGSEKLFF,TGTGCCACGATGGACGGACAGGGAAGTGAAAAACTGTTTTTT
TRBV4-2,once,TRBJ1-1,TRBD1,CASSQRLTGAGAFF,TGTGCCAGCAGCCAACGATTAACAGGGGCAGGAGCTTTCTTT
TRBV21-1,-,TRBJ2-2,-,CASSKPKNTGELFF,TGTGCCAGCAGCAAACCCAAGAACACCGGGGAGCTGTTTTTT
TRBV7-9,-,TRBJ1-2,TRBD1,CASSLNSDRVSYGYTF,TGTGCCAGCAGCCTCAACAGCGACAGGGTATCCTATGGCTACACCTTC
TRBV5-1,-,TRBJ2-3,-,CASSLRTGGSTDTQYF,TGCGCCAGCAGCTTAAGGACTGGAGGCAGCACAGATACGCAGTATTTT